The clone carrying this T cell receptor (beta chain) was observed a few times. This sample was included in a study of T cells in Graves' hyperthyroidism and ophthalmopathy. On the study more broadly: Peripheral blood draws took place at initial diagnosis, ahead of any treatment.

Researchers took RNA transcripts and amplified the TCR beta CDR3 regions from them. First-round RT-PCR of the TCR CDR3 relied on the HTBI primer set. TCRdb called the multiplex PCR reads again in MiXCR, with one record for every CDR3 protein. This table has 300,000 to 350,000 distinct CDR3 sequences, 16% appearing once. V lost 2 bases to trimming and J lost 1 base; unmatched junction nucleotides: 3. Germline V gives CDR1 KGHDR, CDR2 SFDVKD. The CDR3 contains 16 residues. V usage is TRBV24-1 and J usage is TRBJ2-2, with TRBD1 matching over 7 bases. The sequence was collected from a young man with Graves' hyperthyroidism. The sequenced sample was blood. The CDR3 region has the DNA TGTGCCACCAGTGATTCGGGGACAGTGAACACCGGGGAGCTGTTTTTT. This translates into CATSDSGTVNTGELFF.